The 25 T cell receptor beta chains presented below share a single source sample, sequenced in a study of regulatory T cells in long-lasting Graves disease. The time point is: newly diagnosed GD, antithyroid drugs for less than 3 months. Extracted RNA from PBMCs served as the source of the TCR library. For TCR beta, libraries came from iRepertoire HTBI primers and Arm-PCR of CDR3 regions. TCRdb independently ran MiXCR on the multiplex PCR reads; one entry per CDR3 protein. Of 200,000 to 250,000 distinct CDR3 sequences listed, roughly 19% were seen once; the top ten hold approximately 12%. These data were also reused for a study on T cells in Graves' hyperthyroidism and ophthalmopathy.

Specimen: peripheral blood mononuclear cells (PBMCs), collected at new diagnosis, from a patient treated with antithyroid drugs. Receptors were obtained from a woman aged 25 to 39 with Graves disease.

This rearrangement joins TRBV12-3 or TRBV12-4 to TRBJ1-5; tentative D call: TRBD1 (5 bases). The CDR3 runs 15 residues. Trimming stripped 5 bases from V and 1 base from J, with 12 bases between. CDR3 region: CASSPQGISNQPQHF. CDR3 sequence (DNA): TGTGCCAGCAGTCCTCAGGGAATCAGCAATCAGCCCCAGCATTTT.

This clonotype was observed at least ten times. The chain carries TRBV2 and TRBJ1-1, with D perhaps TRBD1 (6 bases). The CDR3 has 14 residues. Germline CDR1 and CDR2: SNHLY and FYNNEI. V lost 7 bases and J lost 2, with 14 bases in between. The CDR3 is CASTYRTENTEAFF. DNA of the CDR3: TGTGCCAGCACGTACCGGACAGAAAACACTGAAGCTTTCTTT.

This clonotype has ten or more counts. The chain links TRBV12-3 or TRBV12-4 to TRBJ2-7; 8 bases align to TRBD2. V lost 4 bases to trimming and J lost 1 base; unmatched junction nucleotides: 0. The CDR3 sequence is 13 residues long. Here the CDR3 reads CASSSGGSYEQYF. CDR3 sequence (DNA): TGTGCCAGCAGTTCGGGAGGGTCCTACGAGCAGTACTTC.

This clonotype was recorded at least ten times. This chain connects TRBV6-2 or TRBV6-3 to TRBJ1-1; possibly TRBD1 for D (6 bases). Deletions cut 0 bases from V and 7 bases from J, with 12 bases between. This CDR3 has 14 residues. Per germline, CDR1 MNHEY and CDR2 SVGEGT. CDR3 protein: CASSYSSGVIEAFF. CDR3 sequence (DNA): TGTGCCAGCAGTTACTCGTCAGGGGTCATTGAAGCTTTCTTT.

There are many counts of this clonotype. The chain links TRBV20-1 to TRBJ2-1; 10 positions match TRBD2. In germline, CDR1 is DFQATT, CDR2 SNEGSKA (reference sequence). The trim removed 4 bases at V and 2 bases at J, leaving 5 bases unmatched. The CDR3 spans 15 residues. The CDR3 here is CSATPLAGAYNEQFF. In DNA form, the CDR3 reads TGCAGTGCTACCCCCCTAGCGGGGGCCTACAATGAGCAGTTCTTC.

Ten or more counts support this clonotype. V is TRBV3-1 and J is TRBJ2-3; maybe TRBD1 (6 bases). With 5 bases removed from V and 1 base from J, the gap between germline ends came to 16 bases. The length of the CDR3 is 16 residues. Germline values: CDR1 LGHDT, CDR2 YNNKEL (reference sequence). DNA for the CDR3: TGTGCCAGCAGCTTGACCGGGACAACCGGCACAGATACGCAGTATTTT. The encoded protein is CASSLTGTTGTDTQYF.

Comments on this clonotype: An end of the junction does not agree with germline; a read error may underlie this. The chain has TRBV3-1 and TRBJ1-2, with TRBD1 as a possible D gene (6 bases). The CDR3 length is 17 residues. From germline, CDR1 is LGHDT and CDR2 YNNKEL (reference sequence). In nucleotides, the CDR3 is TGTGCCAGCAGCCAAGACCTTCAGGGGCGGGCTAACTATGGCTACATCTTT. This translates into CASSQDLQGRANYGYIF.

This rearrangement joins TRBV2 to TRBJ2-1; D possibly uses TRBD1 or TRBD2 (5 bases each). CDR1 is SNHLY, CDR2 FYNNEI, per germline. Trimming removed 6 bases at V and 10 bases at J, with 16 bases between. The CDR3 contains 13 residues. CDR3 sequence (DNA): TGTGCCAGCAGCGATTACGGGGCCTACGAGCAGTTCTTC. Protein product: CASSDYGAYEQFF.

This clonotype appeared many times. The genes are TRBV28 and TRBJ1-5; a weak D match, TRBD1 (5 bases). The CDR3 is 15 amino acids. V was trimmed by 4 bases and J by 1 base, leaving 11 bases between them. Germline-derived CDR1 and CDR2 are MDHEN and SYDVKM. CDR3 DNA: TGTGCCAGCAGTTCGAGGGGAGGCAGCAATCAGCCCCAGCATTTT. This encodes CASSSRGGSNQPQHF.

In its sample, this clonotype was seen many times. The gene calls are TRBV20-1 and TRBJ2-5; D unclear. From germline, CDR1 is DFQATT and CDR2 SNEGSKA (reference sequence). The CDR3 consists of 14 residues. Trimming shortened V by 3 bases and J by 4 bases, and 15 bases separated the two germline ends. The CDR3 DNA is TGCAGTGCTAGCCGTCTTGGTGCGTTAGAGACCCAGTACTTC. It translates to CSASRLGALETQYF.

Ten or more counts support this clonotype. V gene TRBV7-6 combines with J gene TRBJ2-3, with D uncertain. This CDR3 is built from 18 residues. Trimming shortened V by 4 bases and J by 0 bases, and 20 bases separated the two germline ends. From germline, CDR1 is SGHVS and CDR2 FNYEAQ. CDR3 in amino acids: CASSSYLGSSASTDTQYF. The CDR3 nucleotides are TGTGCCAGCAGCTCCTATTTGGGCTCCAGTGCTAGCACAGATACGCAGTATTTT.

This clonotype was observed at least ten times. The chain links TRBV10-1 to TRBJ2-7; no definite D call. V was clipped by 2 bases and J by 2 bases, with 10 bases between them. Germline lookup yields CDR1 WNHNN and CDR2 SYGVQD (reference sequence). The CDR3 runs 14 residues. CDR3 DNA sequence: TGCGCCAGCAGTGAGCTCCAGTCCCCCTACGAGCAGTACTTC. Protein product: CASSELQSPYEQYF.

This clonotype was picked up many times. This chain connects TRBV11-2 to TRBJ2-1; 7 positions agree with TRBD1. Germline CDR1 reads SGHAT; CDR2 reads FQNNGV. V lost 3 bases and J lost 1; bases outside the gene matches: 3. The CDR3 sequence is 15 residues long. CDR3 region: CASSFQQGSYNEQFF. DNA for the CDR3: TGTGCCAGCAGCTTCCAACAGGGGTCCTACAATGAGCAGTTCTTC.

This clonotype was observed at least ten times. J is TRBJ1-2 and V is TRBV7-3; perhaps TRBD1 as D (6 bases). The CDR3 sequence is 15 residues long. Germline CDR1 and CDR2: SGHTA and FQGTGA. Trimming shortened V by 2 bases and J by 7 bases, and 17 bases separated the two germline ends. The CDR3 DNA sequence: TGTGCCAGCAGCTTATGTAAGCCAGGGGCCTCTGGCTACACCTTC. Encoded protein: CASSLCKPGASGYTF.

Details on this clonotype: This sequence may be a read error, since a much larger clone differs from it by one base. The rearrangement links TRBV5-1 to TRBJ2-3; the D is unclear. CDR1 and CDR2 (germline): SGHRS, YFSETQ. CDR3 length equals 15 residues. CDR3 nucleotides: TGCGCCAGCAGCTTGAGAAACCCAAGCACAAATACGCAGTATTTT. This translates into CASSLRNPSTNTQYF. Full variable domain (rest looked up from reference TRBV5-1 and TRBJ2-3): KAGVTQTPRYLIKTRGQQVTLSCSPISGHRSVSWYQQTPGQGLQFLFEYFSETQRNKGNFPGRFSGRQFSNSRSEMNVSTLELGDSALYLCASSLRNPSTNTQYFGPGTRLTVL.

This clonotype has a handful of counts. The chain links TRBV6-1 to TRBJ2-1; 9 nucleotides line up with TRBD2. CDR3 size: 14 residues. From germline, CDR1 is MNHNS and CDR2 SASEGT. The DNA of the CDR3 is TGTTCAAGGGGTAGCGGGAGTCAATCCAATGAGCAGTTCTTC. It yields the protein CSRGSGSQSNEQFF.

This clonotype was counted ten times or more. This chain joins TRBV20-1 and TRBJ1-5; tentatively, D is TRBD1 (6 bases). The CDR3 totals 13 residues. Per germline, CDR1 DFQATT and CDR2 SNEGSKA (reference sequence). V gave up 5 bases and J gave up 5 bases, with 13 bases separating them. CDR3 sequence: CSAGPGGDQPQHF. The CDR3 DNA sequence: TGCAGTGCTGGACCTGGGGGCGATCAGCCCCAGCATTTT.

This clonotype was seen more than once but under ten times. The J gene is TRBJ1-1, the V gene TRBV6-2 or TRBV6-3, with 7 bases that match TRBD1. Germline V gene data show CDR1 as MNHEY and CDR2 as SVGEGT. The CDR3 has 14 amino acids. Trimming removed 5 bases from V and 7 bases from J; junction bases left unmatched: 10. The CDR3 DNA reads TGTGCCAGCAGTGTAGGGGGACAGTGGCGTGAAGCTTTCTTT. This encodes CASSVGGQWREAFF.

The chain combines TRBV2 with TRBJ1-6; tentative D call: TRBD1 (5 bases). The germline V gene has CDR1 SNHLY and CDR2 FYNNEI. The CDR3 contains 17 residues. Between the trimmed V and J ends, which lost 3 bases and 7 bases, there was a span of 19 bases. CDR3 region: CASSDRGLGTFNSPLHF. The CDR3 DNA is TGTGCCAGCAGTGATCGGGGGTTGGGGACGTTCAATTCACCCCTCCACTTT.

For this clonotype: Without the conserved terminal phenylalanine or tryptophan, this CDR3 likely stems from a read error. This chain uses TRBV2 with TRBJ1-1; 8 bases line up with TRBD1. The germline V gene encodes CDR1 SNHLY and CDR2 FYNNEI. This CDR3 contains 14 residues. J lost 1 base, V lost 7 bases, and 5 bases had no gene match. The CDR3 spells CASTRQGTNTEAFS. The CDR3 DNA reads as TGTGCCAGCACTCGACAGGGGACGAACACTGAAGCTTTCTCT.

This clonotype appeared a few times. The CDR3 is CASSQFMNTEAFF. CDR3 DNA: TGTGCCAGCAGTCAGTTTATGAACACTGAAGCTTTCTTT. The gene calls are TRBV7-9 and TRBJ1-1; D unclear. The length of the CDR3 is 13 residues. Germline loops: CDR1 SEHNR, CDR2 FQNEAQ (reference sequence). Trimming shortened V by 6 bases and J by 0 bases, and 8 bases separated the two germline ends. The full variable domain, in which reference TRBV7-9 and TRBJ1-1 provide the parts outside the CDR3, is DTGVSQNPRHKITKRGQNVTFRCDPISEHNRLYWYRQTLGQGPEFLTYFQNEAQLEKSRLLSDRFSAERPKGSFSTLEIQRTEQGDSAMYLCASSQFMNTEAFFGQGTRLTVV.

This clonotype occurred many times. The CDR3 nucleotides read TGTGCCAGCAGTGAAGGACAGAACACCGGGGAGCTGTTTTTT. This sequence encodes CASSEGQNTGELFF. This rearrangement joins TRBV2 to TRBJ2-2; D is unclear. Germline V CDR1 and CDR2: SNHLY, FYNNEI. This CDR3 comprises 14 residues. Trimming took 1 base from V and 1 from J, leaving 4 bases between them.

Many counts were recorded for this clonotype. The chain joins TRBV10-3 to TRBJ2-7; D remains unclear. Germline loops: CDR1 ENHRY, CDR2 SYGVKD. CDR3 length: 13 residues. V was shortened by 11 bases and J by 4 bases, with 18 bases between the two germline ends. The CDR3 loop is CAPRQAQGYEQYF. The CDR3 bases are TGTGCCCCCCGGCAGGCCCAAGGGTACGAGCAGTACTTC.

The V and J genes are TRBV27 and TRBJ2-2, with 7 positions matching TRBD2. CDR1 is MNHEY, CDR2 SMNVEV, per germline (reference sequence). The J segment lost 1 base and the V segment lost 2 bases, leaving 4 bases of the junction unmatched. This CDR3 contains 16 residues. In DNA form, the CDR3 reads TGTGCCAGCAGTTTAATGGGCGGGGGGAACACCGGGGAGCTGTTTTTT. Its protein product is CASSLMGGGNTGELFF.

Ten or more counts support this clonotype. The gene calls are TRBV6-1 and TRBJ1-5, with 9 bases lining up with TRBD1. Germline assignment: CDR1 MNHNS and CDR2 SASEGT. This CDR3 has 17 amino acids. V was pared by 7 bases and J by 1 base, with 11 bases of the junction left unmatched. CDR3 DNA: TGTGCCAGCACCTTGTTCCGGGACAGGGAAAGCAATCAGCCCCAGCATTTT. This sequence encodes CASTLFRDRESNQPQHF.